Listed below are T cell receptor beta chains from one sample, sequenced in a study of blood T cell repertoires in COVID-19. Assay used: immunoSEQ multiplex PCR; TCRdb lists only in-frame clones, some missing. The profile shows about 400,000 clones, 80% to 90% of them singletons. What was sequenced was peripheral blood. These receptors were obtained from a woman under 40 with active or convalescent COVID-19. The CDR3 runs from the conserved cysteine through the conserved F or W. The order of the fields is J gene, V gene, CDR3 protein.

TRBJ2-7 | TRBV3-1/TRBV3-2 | CASSQLTGAGEQYF
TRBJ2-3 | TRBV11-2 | CASSLGIWTGDSTDTQYF
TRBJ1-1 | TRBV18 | CASSPSRTATNTEAFF
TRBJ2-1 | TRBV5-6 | CASIDQGRGYNEQFF
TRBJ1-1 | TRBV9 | CASSPRTGSTEAFF
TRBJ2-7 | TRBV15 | CATRKGSWGDEQYF
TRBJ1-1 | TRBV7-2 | CASSQRAGRHTEAFF
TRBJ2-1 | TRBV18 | CASSPFFRVEGSDEQFF
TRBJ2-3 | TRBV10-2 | CASSPTRGTDTQYF
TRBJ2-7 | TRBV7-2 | CASSLFGSEQYF
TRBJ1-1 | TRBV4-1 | CASSQVLGVMNTEAFF
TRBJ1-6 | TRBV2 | CASSEGGGLSPLHF
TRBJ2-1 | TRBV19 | CASSFSSGTSGSYNEQFF
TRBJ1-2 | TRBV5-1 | CASSLADGRVDGYTF
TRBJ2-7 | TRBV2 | CASRLSGGSYEQYF
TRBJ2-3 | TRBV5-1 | CASSPSGGAVDTQYF
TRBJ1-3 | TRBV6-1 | CASSEGQAAGNTIYF
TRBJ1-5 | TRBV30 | CAWSMGAGQPQHF
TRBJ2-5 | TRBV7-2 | CASSSMTGGRETQYF
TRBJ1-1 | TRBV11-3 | CASSSPRSEAFF
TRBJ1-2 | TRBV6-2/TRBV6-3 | CASSYSTGNMDGYTF
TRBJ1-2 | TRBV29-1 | CSVVQGNYGYTF
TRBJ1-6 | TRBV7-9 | CASSPSDQGYNSPLHF
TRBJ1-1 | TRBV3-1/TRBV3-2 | CASSQHQTGENTEAFF
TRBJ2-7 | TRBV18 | CASSLGLADGIEQYF
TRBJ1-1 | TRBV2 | CASSDGGAFF
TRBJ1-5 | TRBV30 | CAWSAGGNQPQHF
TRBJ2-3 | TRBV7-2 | CASSLGGTGTDTQYF
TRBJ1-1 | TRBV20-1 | CSAGQGKEAFF
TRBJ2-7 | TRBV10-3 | CAIITWGQGAREQYF
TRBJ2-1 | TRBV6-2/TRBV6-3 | CASSYSSPLALSYNEQFF
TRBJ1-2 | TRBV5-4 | CAYILDGILHYGYTF
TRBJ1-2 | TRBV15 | CATSRDSLAGFRPNYGYTF
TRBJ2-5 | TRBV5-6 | CASSGSQETQYF
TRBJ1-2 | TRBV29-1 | CSVEVRGGQGYTF
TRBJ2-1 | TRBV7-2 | CASNDPGQSYNEQFF
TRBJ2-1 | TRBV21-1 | CASSKGQASGCPYNEQFF
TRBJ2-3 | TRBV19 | CASSEQGFGTDTQYF
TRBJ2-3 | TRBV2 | CASSDSGSYDTQYF
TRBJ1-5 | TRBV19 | CASSIVGGAGNQPQHF
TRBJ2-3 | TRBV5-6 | CASSLRSGGDTQYF
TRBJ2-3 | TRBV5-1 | CASSSTADTQYF
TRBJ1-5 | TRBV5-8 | CASSSGQSNQPQHF
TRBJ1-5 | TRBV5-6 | CASSLTGVNQPQHF
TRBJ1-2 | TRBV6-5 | CASSPNLSNYGYTF
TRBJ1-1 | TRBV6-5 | CASRDRGQSEAFF
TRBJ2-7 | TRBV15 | CATSRDVASGEQYF
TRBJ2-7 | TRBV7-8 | CASSLFGTGGGEQYF
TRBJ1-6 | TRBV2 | CASIPPPSRMGNSPLHF
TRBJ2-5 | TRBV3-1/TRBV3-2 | CASSPGGPETQYF
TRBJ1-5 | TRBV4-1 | CASRKVDGTGNQPQHF
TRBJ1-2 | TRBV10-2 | CASSESWTAGYTF
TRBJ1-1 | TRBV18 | CASSPSDHRVNTEAFF
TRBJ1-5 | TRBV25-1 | CASSEWAGNLCRNQPQHF
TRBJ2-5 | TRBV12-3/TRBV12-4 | CASSRNRWETQYF
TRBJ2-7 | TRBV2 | CASSEGQGQGSYEQYF
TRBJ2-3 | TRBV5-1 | CASSLQAGGAKDTQYF
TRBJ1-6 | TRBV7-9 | CASSLRQGNSPLHF
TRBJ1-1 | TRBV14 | CASSQVTGLNTEAFF
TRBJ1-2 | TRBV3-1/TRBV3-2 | CASSESQGAFGRYTF